These 13 T cell receptor beta chains share one sample of origin, sequenced in a study of cytomegalovirus exposure and HLA in healthy donors. The study ran its PCR with 60 Vbeta and 13 Jbeta primers. The assay was immunoSEQ multiplex PCR, and TCRdb's table has in-frame clones only and misses some. The table shows about 170,000 clones, with 75% to 85% occurring only once. Sequencing was carried out using PBMCs. The receptor set was obtained from a female donor in good health and CMV-seronegative.

The chain employs TRBV7-2 and TRBJ2-5; D ambiguous. CDR1 and CDR2 (germline): SGHTA, FQGNSA. Trimming pared 2 bases from V and 4 bases from J, leaving 11 bases between. The length of the CDR3 is 14 residues. CDR3 sequence (DNA): TGTGCCAGCAGCTTAAATGGAGCTAGAGAGACCCAGTACTTC. Its translation is CASSLNGARETQYF.

The genes are TRBV19 and TRBJ1-1, with D possibly TRBD1 on 6 matching bases. The CDR3 extends over 13 amino acids. Deletions cut 6 bases from V and 6 bases from J, with 14 bases between. CDR1 and CDR2 from the germline V gene are LNHDA and SQIVND (reference sequence). The CDR3 sequence: CASRMHRVAEAFF. CDR3 DNA: TGTGCCAGTAGGATGCACAGGGTAGCTGAAGCTTTCTTT.

V usage is TRBV6-5 and J usage is TRBJ2-7; 9 bases are shared with TRBD1. The CDR3 is made up of 13 amino acids. V lost 7 bases and J lost 6; bases outside the gene matches: 7. Germline V gene data show CDR1 as MNHEY and CDR2 as SVGAGI. CDR3 in DNA: TGTGCCAGCACCCACAGGGGGCGCTCCGAGCAGTACTTC. Amino acid sequence: CASTHRGRSEQYF.

The chain couples TRBV18 to TRBJ2-5; tentative D call: TRBD2 (5 bases). The ends were cut back, 3 bases at V and 3 bases at J, with 17 bases in the middle. The CDR3 spans 16 residues. The germline CDR1 and CDR2 sequences are KGHSH and LQKENI. DNA of the CDR3: TGTGCCAGCTCACCCCTCCGAGAGGGATCGGAAGAGACCCAGTACTTC. Translated: CASSPLREGSEETQYF. The full variable domain, rest sourced from reference TRBV18 and TRBJ2-5, is NAGVMQNPRHLVRRRGQEARLRCSPMKGHSHVYWYRQLPEEGLKFMVYLQKENIIDESGMPKERFSAEFPKEGPSILRIQQVVRGDSAAYFCASSPLREGSEETQYFGPGTRLLVL.

Here the CDR3 reads CASSFYGGAGNEQFF. For the CDR3, the DNA is TGTGCCAGCAGCTTTTACGGGGGGGCCGGTAATGAGCAGTTCTTC. The chain employs TRBV11-2 and TRBJ2-1; 8 nucleotides agree with TRBD2. CDR1 SGHAT and CDR2 FQNNGV come from the germline V gene. V was pared by 3 bases and J by 7 bases, with 8 bases of the junction left unmatched. CDR3 size: 15 residues.

This clone appeared a single time. The gene calls are TRBV11-1 and TRBJ2-2, with no clear D. CDR3 size: 16 residues. V was shortened by 2 bases and J by 3 bases, with 13 bases between the two germline ends. Per germline, CDR1 SGHAT and CDR2 FQDESV (reference sequence). CDR3 region: CASSLKVAVDTGELFF. CDR3 coding DNA: TGTGCCAGCAGCTTAAAAGTGGCCGTGGACACCGGGGAGCTGTTTTTT. Full variable domain (missing parts from reference TRBV11-1 and TRBJ2-2): EAEVAQSPRYKITEKSQAVAFWCDPISGHATLYWYRQILGQGPELLVQFQDESVVDDSQLPKDRFSAERLKGVDSTLKIQPAELGDSAMYLCASSLKVAVDTGELFFGEGSRLTVL.

The V and J genes are TRBV19 and TRBJ2-3, with a tentative D call TRBD1 (5 bases). The V gene's germline CDR1 is LNHDA and CDR2 SQIVND (reference sequence). The V end lost 4 bases, the J end lost 4 bases, and 12 bases lay between the germline ends. CDR3 length: 14 amino acids. DNA for the CDR3: TGTGCCAGTAGTACAGGGATAGGGGCAGATACGCAGTATTTT. Encoded protein: CASSTGIGADTQYF.

This chain links TRBV7-2 with TRBJ1-1, with D unclear. V gave up 2 bases and J gave up 5 bases, with 15 bases separating them. This CDR3 is built from 15 residues. Germline CDR1 SGHTA, CDR2 FQGNSA. The CDR3 sequence: CASSLIAGGRTEAFF. The CDR3 coding sequence is TGTGCCAGCAGCTTAATAGCAGGAGGGAGGACTGAAGCTTTCTTT.

J is TRBJ2-7 and V is TRBV7-9, with 9 nucleotides matching TRBD1. CDR1 is SEHNR and CDR2 is FQNEAQ in the germline V gene (reference sequence). The CDR3 extends over 14 amino acids. The V gene end was trimmed by 5 bases and the J gene end by 6 bases; junction bases not matched to a gene: 8. CDR3 region: CASSVTGGSGEQYF. CDR3 DNA sequence: TGTGCCAGCAGCGTAACAGGGGGCAGTGGCGAGCAGTACTTC.

This chain connects TRBV7-2 to TRBJ1-1; D gene unclear. CDR1 SGHTA and CDR2 FQGNSA come from the germline V gene. Trimming removed 6 bases from V and 1 base from J, with 12 bases in between. CDR3 length: 14 amino acids. CDR3 sequence: CASRGRMPNTEAFF. The DNA for the CDR3 is TGTGCCAGCAGGGGGAGGATGCCGAACACTGAAGCTTTCTTT.

Worth noting for this clone: A junction end diverges from the germline sequence, so it may reflect a read error. This chain uses TRBV29-1 with TRBJ2-7; D gene uncertain. Germline V lookup: CDR1 SQVTM, CDR2 ANQGSEA. The CDR3 sequence is 12 residues long. The CDR3 reads CSGEVGAYEQYF. The CDR3, as DNA: TGCAGCGGTGAAGTAGGAGCCTACGAGCAGTACTTC.

This clone showed up just a few times. Other DNA sequences from this sample encode an identical CDR3 as well. V usage is TRBV30 and J usage is TRBJ1-2; D perhaps matches TRBD1 (5 bases). With 5 bases removed from V and 4 bases from J, the gap between germline ends came to 8 bases. CDR3 size: 11 residues. Germline V CDR1 and CDR2: GTSNPN, SVGIG (reference sequence). Written as DNA, the CDR3 is TGTGCCTGGCGCAGGGCCTATGGCTACACCTTC. Amino acid sequence: CAWRRAYGYTF.

V gene TRBV5-1 combines with J gene TRBJ2-2; D may be TRBD1 (6 bases). The CDR3 covers 16 residues. V dropped 0 bases and J dropped 2 bases, with 11 bases sitting between them. Per the germline V gene, CDR1 is SGHRS and CDR2 is YFSETQ. The CDR3 region is CASSLGPGVNTGELFF. Written as DNA, the CDR3 is TGCGCCAGCAGCTTGGGCCCAGGGGTTAACACCGGGGAGCTGTTTTTT.